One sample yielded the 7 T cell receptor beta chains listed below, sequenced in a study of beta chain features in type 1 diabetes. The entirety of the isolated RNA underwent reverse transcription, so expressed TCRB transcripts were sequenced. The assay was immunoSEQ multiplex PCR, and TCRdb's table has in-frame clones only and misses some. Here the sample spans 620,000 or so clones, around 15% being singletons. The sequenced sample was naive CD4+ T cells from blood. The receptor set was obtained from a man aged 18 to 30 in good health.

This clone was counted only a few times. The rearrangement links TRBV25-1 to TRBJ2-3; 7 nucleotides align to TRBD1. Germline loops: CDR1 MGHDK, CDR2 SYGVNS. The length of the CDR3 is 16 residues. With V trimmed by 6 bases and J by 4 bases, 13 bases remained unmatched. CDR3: CASSPGKTGPADTQYF. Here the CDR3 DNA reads TGTGCCAGCAGCCCAGGAAAGACAGGGCCTGCAGATACGCAGTATTTT.

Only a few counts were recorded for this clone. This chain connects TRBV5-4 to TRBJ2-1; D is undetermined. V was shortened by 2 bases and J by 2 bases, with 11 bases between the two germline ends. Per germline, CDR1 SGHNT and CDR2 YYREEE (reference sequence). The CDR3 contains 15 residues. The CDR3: CASSLDQNAYNEQFF. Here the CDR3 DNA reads TGTGCCAGCAGCTTAGACCAGAACGCCTACAATGAGCAGTTCTTC.

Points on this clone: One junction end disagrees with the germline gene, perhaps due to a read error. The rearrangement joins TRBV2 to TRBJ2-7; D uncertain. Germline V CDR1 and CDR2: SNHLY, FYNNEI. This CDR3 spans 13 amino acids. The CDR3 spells CASSQAGEYEQYF. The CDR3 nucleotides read TGTGCCAGCAGTCAAGCAGGAGAGTACGAGCAGTACTTC.

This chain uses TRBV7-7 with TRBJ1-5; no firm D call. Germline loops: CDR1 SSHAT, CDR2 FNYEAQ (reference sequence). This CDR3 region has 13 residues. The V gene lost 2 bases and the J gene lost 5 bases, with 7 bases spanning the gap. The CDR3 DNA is TGTGCCAGCAGCTTACAGGCGTATCAGCCCCAGCATTTT. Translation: CASSLQAYQPQHF.

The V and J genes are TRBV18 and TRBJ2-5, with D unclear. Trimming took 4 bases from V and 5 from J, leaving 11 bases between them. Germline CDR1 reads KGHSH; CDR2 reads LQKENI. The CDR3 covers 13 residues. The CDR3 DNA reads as TGTGCCAGCTCACTTGGCACCCCGGAGACCCAGTACTTC. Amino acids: CASSLGTPETQYF. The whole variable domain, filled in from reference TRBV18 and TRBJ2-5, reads NAGVMQNPRHLVRRRGQEARLRCSPMKGHSHVYWYRQLPEEGLKFMVYLQKENIIDESGMPKERFSAEFPKEGPSILRIQQVVRGDSAAYFCASSLGTPETQYFGPGTRLLVL.

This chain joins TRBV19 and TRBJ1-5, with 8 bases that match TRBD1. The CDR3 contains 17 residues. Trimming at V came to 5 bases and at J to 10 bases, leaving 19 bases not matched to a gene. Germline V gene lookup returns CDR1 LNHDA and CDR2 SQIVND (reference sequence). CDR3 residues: CASSGPGRAGGSQPQHF. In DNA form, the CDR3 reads TGTGCCAGTAGTGGTCCGGGAAGGGCAGGGGGCAGTCAACCCCAGCATTTT.

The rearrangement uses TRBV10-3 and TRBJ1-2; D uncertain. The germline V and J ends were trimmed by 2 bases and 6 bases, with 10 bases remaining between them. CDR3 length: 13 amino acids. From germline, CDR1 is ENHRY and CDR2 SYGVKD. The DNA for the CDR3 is TGTGCCATCAGTGAGCTGAGGGCCGATGGCTACACCTTC. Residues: CAISELRADGYTF.